The source of this TCR beta chain is a study of CD8+ T cells in alopecia areata. Germline loops: CDR1 SEHNR, CDR2 FQNEAQ (reference sequence). Trimming took off 3 bases at V and 4 bases at J, with 12 bases between the two ends. The CDR3 extends over 14 amino acids. Treatment denoted: oral pan-JAK inhibitor, 5-10 mg twice daily. Sequencing used cDNA as its template, made by extracting RNA and reverse transcribing it. This table comes from immunoSEQ multiplex PCR, and its TCRdb copy is limited to in-frame clones, with some not included. Here the sample spans 140,000 to 150,000 clones, 45% to 60% being singletons.

This clonotype was sampled from a human donor with alopecia areata. V usage is TRBV7-9 and J usage is TRBJ2-5, with D possibly TRBD2 on 5 matching bases. The source material was CD8+ T cells sorted from blood, sampled at week 4, from a patient treated with tofacitinib. The CDR3 coding sequence is TGTGCCAGCAGCTTGCTCCTAGCTTCAGAGACCCAGTACTTC. Translated: CASSLLLASETQYF.